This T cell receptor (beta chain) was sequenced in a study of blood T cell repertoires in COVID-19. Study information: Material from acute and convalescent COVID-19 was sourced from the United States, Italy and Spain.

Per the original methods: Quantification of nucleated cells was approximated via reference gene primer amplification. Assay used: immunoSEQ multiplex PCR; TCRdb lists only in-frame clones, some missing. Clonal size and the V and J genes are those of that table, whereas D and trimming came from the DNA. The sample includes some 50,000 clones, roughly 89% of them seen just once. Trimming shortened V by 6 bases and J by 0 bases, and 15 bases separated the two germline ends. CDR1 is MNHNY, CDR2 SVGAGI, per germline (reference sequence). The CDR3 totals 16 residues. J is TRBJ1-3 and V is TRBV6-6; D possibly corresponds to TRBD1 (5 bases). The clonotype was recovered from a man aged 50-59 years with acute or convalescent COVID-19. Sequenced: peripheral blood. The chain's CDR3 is CASSRLQDISGNTIYF. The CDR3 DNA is TGTGCCAGCAGCCGTTTACAGGATATCTCTGGAAACACCATATATTTT.